This is a list of T cell receptor beta chains from one sample in a study of cytomegalovirus exposure and HLA in healthy donors. Measured with immunoSEQ multiplex PCR; TCRdb has only the in-frame clones, and not every one. Counted here are some 160,000 clones, roughly 80% occurring once; the ten biggest clones make up 1.5% to 2%. The sample was PBMCs. The receptors derive from a woman aged 40 to 50 in good health and CMV-seronegative. Each CDR3 is given with its conserved first and last residue. D genes are given only for firm matches. A row's size may be missing; if present it is once, few, many or a size class.

clone size	V gene	D gene	J gene	CDR3 DNA	CDR3 protein
.	TRBV30	TRBD1	TRBJ1-2	TGTGCCTGGAGGCAAACAGGGGGCAGCGACTATGGCTACACCTTC	CAWRQTGGSDYGYTF
.	TRBV11-2	TRBD1	TRBJ2-7	TGTGCCAGCAGCCCCGGGACAGGGGGCTACGAGCAGTACTTC	CASSPGTGGYEQYF
.	TRBV29-1	.	TRBJ2-1	TGCAGCGTTGATATGTTAGAAGAGCAGTTCTTC	CSVDMLEEQFF
.	TRBV13	TRBD2	TRBJ2-1	TGTGCCAGCAGCTTAAGACTAGCGGGGTACAATGAGCAGTTCTTC	CASSLRLAGYNEQFF
.	TRBV14	.	TRBJ2-2	TGTGCCAGCAGCCCCGGGAGAGAGCTGTTTTTT	CASSPGRELFF
.	TRBV5-4	.	TRBJ1-4	TGTGCCAGCAGCCAAGGGGGTGCAACTAATGAAAAACTGTTTTTT	CASSQGGATNEKLFF
.	TRBV18	.	TRBJ2-6	TGTGCCAGCTCACCACGTCAGGGGTCCTCTGGGGCCAACGTCCTGACTTTC	CASSPRQGSSGANVLTF
few	TRBV6-5	TRBD1	TRBJ2-7	TGTGCCAGCAGACCCCGACAGGGGTTCTCCTACGAGCAGTACTTC	CASRPRQGFSYEQYF
.	TRBV5-4	.	TRBJ2-6	TGTGCCAGCAGCTTGAGGAGCTCTGGGGCCAACGTCCTGACTTTC	CASSLRSSGANVLTF
.	TRBV19	TRBD2	TRBJ2-5	TGTGCCAGTAGAAGGCGGGGCGGGAGTCCGGAGGAGACCCAGTACTTC	CASRRRGGSPEETQYF
.	TRBV11-2	TRBD2	TRBJ2-1	TGTGCCAGCAGCCAAACCCCTCCCGGGAGGGCGAGGGGTGAGCAGTTCTTC	CASSQTPPGRARGEQFF
.	TRBV10-1	TRBD1	TRBJ1-2	TGCGCCAGCAGTGCCCCGACAGGGGATGGCTACACCTTC	CASSAPTGDGYTF